The T cell receptor (beta chain) described here comes from a study of CD4 T cells in relation to SARS-CoV-2 and coronaviruses. Only in-frame clones appear in the TCRdb table, and some are missing; sequencing was by immunoSEQ multiplex PCR. The sample yields 65,000 or so clones, around 93% seen once. General study findings and limits: Culture-expanded clones reflect memory recall rather than primary priming during culture. Each donor contributed either pre-pandemic or post-infection samples, not both.

Regarding this clone: Its antigen is not identified.

Unexposed donor CD4+ T cells date from about 2011-2019, before the COVID-19 pandemic. The clonotype originates from a human donor in good health. The sequenced sample consisted of naive CD4+ T cells from PBMCs. Subset denoted: naive CD4+ T cells isolated by negative enrichment.

The CDR3 spells CASSLPAGLANEQFF. As DNA, the CDR3 is TGTGCCAGCAGCTTACCTGCCGGGCTAGCCAATGAGCAGTTCTTC. The chain employs TRBV7-9 and TRBJ2-1; D possibly corresponds to TRBD2 (5 bases). The CDR3 contains 15 residues. Germline V gives CDR1 SEHNR, CDR2 FQNEAQ (reference sequence). Trimming stripped 2 bases from V and 6 bases from J, with 14 bases between. Combining the CDR3 with reference TRBV7-9 and TRBJ2-1 gives the whole variable domain DTGVSQNPRHKITKRGQNVTFRCDPISEHNRLYWYRQTLGQGPEFLTYFQNEAQLEKSRLLSDRFSAERPKGSFSTLEIQRTEQGDSAMYLCASSLPAGLANEQFFGPGTRLTVL.